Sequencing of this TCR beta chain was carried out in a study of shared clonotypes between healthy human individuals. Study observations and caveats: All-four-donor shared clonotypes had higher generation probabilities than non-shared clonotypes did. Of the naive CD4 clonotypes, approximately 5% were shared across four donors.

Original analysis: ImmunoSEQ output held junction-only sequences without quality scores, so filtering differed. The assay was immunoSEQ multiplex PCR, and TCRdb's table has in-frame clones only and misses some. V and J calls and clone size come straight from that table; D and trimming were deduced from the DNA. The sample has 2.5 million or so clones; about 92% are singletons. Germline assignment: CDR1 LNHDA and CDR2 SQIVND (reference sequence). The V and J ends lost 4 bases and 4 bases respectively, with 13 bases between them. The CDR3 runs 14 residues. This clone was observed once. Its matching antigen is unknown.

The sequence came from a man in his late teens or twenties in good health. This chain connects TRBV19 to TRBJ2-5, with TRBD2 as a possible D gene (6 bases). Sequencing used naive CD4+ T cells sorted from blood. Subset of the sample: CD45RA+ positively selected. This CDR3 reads CASSTGGKGETQYF. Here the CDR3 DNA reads TGTGCCAGTAGTACGGGCGGGAAGGGAGAGACCCAGTACTTC.